The 3 T cell receptor beta chains listed next were all sequenced from one sample in a study of T cells in Graves' hyperthyroidism and ophthalmopathy. There were TCR beta CDR3 regions amplified from RNA transcripts. The primer set for the first-round RT-PCR of the TCR CDR3 was HTBI. TCRdb fed the multiplex PCR reads into MiXCR, producing one record per CDR3 protein. Found here are roughly 530,000 distinct CDR3 sequences, about 15% of them singletons; the top ten hold 17%. The sequenced sample consisted of blood. These receptors all come from a young woman with Graves' ophthalmopathy.

The V and J genes are TRBV4-1 and TRBJ1-1; the D is unclear. CDR3 length: 14 residues. Germline V gene lookup returns CDR1 MGHRA and CDR2 YSYEKL. V was cut by 1 base and J by 7 bases, with 13 bases left in between. CDR3 sequence: CASSQGEGRNEAFF. The DNA for the CDR3 is TGCGCCAGCAGCCAAGGGGAAGGGCGGAATGAAGCTTTCTTT.

This clonotype was found many times. V gene TRBV5-6 combines with J gene TRBJ1-2; no firm D call. Germline V gives CDR1 SGHDT, CDR2 YYEEEE. Trimming took 0 bases from V and 4 from J, leaving 13 bases between them. The CDR3 consists of 15 residues. The CDR3 DNA reads TGTGCCAGCAGCTTGGCGTGGCAGGCCCTCTATGGCTACACCTTC. Translating gives CASSLAWQALYGYTF. Full variable domain (rest looked up from reference TRBV5-6 and TRBJ1-2): DAGVTQSPTHLIKTRGQQVTLRCSPKSGHDTVSWYQQALGQGPQFIFQYYEEEERQRGNFPDRFSGHQFPNYSSELNVNALLLGDSALYLCASSLAWQALYGYTFGSGTRLTVV.

Ten or more counts support this clonotype. This chain links TRBV6-5 with TRBJ2-7; maybe TRBD1 (7 bases). The length of the CDR3 is 15 residues. The V gene's germline CDR1 is MNHEY and CDR2 SVGAGI. The germline V and J ends were trimmed by 2 bases and 3 bases, with 14 bases remaining between them. CDR3 sequence reads: CASSYLAGQNYEQYF. CDR3 DNA: TGTGCCAGCAGTTACCTTGCGGGACAGAACTACGAGCAGTACTTC.